This TCR beta chain was captured in a study of T cells in Graves' hyperthyroidism and ophthalmopathy. Whole-study context: Peripheral blood samples were taken at initial diagnosis, prior to any treatment. Overall study results and limits: Ophthalmopathy was model-predicted a median around seven months pre-onset. Ophthalmopathy was distinguished from stable hyperthyroidism by 13 V-J signatures.

From RNA transcripts, TCR beta CDR3 regions were amplified. First-round RT-PCR of the TCR CDR3 relied on the HTBI primer set. TCRdb ran MiXCR on the multiplex PCR reads and lists one entry per CDR3 protein. The repertoire has roughly 600,000 distinct CDR3 sequences, around 13% of them found once; the top ten carry approximately 13%. Individuals with ophthalmopathy presented a Clinical Activity Score of at least 3, a NOSPECS grade of at least 4 and a duration under 3 months. Ten or more counts support this clonotype. The antigen is not known. CDR3 length equals 17 residues. CDR1 and CDR2 from the germline V gene are MNHEY and SVGAGI. V was clipped by 0 bases and J by 3 bases; unmatched bases: 3.

The chain joins TRBV6-5 to TRBJ2-5, with 14 bases that match TRBD2. The sequenced material came from blood. This TCR derives from a woman aged 45-65 years with Graves' ophthalmopathy. The CDR3 DNA follows: TGTGCCAGCAGTTACTCGACGACTAGCGGGAGGGAAGAGACCCAGTACTTC. Translating it yields CASSYSTTSGREETQYF.